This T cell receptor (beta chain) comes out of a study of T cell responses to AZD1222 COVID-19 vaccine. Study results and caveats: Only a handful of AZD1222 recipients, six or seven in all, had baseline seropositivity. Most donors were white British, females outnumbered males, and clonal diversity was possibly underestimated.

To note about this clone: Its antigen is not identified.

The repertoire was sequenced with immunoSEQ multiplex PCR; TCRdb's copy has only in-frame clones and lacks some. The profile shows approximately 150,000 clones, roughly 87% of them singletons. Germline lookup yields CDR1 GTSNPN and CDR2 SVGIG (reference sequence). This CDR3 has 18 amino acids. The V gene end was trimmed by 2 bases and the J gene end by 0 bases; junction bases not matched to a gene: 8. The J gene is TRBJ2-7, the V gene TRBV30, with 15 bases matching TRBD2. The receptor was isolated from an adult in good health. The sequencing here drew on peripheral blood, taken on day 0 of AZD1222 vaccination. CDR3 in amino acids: CAWSSGLAGGVSSYEQYF. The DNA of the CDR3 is TGTGCCTGGAGTAGCGGACTAGCGGGAGGGGTAAGCTCCTACGAGCAGTACTTC.